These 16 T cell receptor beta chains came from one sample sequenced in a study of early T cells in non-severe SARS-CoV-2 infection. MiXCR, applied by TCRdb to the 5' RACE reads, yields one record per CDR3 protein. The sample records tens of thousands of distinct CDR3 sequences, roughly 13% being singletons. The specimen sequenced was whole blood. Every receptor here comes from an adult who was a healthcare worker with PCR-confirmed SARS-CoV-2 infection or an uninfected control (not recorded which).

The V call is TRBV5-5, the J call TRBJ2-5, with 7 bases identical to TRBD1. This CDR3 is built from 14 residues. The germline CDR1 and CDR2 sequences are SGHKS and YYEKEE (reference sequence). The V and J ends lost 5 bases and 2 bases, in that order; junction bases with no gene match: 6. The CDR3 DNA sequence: TGTGCCAGCAGACCAAACAGGGGACAAGAGACCCAGTACTTC. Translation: CASRPNRGQETQYF.

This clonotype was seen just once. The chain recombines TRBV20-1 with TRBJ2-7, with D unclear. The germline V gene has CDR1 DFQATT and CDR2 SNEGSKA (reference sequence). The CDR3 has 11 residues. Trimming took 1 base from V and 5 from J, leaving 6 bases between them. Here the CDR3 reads CSARGWNEQYF. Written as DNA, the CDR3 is TGCAGTGCTAGAGGCTGGAACGAGCAGTACTTC.

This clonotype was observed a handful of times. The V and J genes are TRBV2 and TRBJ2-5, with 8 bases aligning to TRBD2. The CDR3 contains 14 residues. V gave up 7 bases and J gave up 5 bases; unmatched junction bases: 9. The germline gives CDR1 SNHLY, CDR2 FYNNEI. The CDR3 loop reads CASTPRLAGETQYF. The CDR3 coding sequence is TGTGCCAGCACCCCTCGGCTAGCGGGTGAGACCCAGTACTTC.

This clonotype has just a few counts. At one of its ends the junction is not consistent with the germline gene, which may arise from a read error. The CDR3 DNA reads as TGTGCCAGCAGTTACTCGACTGGTGGGGGACGGCCTCACCAATTT. Encoded protein: CASSYSTGGGRPHQF. The chain carries TRBV6-5 and TRBJ1-1, with a weak D call TRBD1 (5 bases). The CDR3 is made up of 15 amino acids. Germline lookup yields CDR1 MNHEY and CDR2 SVGAGI.

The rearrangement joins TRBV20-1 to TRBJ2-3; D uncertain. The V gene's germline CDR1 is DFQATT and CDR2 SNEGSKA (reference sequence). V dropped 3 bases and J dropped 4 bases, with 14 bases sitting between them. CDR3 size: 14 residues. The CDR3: CSARQSSGPDTQYF. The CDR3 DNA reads TGCAGTGCTAGGCAGTCTAGTGGTCCAGATACGCAGTATTTT.

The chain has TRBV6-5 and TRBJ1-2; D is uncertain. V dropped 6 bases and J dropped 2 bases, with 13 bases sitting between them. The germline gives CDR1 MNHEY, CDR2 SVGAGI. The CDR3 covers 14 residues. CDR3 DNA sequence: TGTGCCAGCAGCCCGTTCGCGGAGAACTATGGCTACACCTTC. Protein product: CASSPFAENYGYTF.

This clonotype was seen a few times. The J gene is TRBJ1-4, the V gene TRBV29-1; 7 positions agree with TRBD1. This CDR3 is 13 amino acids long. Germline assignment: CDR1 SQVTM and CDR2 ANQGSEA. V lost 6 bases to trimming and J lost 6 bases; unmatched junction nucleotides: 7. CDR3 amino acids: CSVGDRGDEKLFF. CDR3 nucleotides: TGCAGCGTGGGGGACAGAGGGGATGAAAAACTGTTTTTT.

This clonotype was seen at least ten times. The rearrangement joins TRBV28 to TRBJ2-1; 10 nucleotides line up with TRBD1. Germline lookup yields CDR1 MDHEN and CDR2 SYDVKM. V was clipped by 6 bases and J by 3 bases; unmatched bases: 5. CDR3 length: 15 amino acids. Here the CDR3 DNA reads TGTGCCAGCAGGCTGGGACAGGGGAACTACAATGAGCAGTTCTTC. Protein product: CASRLGQGNYNEQFF.

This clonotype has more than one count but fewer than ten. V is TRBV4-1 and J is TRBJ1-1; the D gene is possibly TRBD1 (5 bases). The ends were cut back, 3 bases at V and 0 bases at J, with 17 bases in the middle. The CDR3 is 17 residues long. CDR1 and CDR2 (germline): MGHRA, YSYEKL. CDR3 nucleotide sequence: TGCGCCAGCAGCCATGAAGGGGCAGCCGACTTGAACACTGAAGCTTTCTTT. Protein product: CASSHEGAADLNTEAFF.

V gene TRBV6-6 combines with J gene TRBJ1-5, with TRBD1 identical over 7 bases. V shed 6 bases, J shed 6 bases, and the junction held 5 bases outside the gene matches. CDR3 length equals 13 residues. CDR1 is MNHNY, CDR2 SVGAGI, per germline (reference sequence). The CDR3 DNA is TGTGCCAGCAGCGACAGGGCTGGTCAGCCCCAGCATTTT. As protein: CASSDRAGQPQHF.

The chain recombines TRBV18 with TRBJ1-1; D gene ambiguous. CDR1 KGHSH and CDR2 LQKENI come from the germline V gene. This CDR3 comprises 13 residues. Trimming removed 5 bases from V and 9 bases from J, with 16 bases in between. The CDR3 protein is CASSIERGPKAFF. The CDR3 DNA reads TGTGCCAGCTCAATCGAACGCGGCCCTAAAGCTTTCTTT.

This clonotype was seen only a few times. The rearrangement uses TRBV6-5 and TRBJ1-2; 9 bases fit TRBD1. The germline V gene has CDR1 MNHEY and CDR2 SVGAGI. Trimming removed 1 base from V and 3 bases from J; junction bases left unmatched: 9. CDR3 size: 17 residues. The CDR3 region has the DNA TGTGCCAGCAGTTACTGGGACAGGGTTGTTTTAGACTATGGCTACACCTTC. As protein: CASSYWDRVVLDYGYTF.

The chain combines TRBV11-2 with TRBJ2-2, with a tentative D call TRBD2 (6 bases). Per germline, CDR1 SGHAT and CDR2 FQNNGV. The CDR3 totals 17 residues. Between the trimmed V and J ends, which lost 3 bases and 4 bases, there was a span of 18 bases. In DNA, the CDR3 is TGTGCCAGCAGCTTCAAGGTGGCGGGGCCTGTCACCGGGGAGCTGTTTTTT. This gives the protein CASSFKVAGPVTGELFF.

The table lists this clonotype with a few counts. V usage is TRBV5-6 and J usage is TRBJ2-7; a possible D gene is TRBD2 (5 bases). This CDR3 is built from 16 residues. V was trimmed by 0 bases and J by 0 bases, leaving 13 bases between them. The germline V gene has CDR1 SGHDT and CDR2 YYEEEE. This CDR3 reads CASSLAGRLSSYEQYF. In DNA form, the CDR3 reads TGTGCCAGCAGCTTGGCGGGGAGACTCAGCTCCTACGAGCAGTACTTC.

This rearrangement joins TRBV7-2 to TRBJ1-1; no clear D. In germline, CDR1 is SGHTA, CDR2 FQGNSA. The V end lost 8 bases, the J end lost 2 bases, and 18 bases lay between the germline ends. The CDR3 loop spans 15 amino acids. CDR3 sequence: CASVLRAVPNTEAFF. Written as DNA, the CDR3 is TGTGCCAGCGTTTTAAGAGCGGTCCCCAACACTGAAGCTTTCTTT. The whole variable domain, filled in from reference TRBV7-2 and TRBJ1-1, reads GAGVSQSPSNKVTEKGKDVELRCDPISGHTALYWYRQSLGQGLEFLIYFQGNSAPDKSGLPSDRFSAERTGGSVSTLTIQRTQQEDSAVYLCASVLRAVPNTEAFFGQGTRLTVV.

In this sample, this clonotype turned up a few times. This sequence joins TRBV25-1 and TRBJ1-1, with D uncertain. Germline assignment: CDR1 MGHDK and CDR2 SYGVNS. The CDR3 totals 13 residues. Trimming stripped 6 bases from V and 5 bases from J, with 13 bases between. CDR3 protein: CASRRTGGTEAFF. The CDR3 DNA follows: TGTGCCAGCAGAAGGACGGGTGGGACTGAAGCTTTCTTT.